The entry below describes one T cell receptor beta chain. No antigen is known for it. CD45RA+ naive and CD45RA-negative memory subsets were separated from CD4+ cells. Across several immunoSEQ plates, the genomic DNA of each subset was split evenly. Sequencing was performed with immunoSEQ multiplex PCR; in TCRdb, only in-frame clones are kept and a portion is missing. This table has about 680,000 clones, less than 80% appearing once. The data belong to a study of shared clonotypes between healthy human individuals. Study-level background: Each donor's CD4 naive and CD4 memory cells filled three plates apiece, CD8 naive two, and CD8 memory one. Study results and caveats: Naive subsets typically showed greater estimated richness than memory subsets.

CDR3 length: 15 amino acids. CDR1 is LNHDA, CDR2 SQIVND, per germline (reference sequence). V trimming: 4 bases; J trimming: 2 bases; junction bases outside the gene matches: 2. The chain recombines TRBV19 with TRBJ2-6, with 7 bases identical to TRBD2. The sequencing input was memory CD4+ T cells sorted from blood. The subset is: CD45RA-negative fraction. The TCR sequence derives from a woman in her 30s in good health. The DNA for the CDR3 is TGTGCCAGTAGTAAGGGAGGGGCTGGGGCCAACGTCCTGACTTTC. It specifies CASSKGGAGANVLTF.